These 15 T cell receptor beta chains were all obtained from the same sample, sequenced in a study of beta chain features in type 1 diabetes. Expressed TCRB transcripts were sequenced after all isolated RNA was converted to cDNA. Profiled with immunoSEQ multiplex PCR; TCRdb holds only in-frame clones, not every one. The table records 200,000 to 250,000 clones, around 10% of them present only once. Sequenced input: naive CD4+ T cells from blood. The origin of the receptors is a woman aged 18-30 years in good health.

The rearrangement uses TRBV5-1 and TRBJ2-5, with 10 bases fitting TRBD1. The CDR3 totals 15 residues. Germline V lookup: CDR1 SGHRS, CDR2 YFSETQ. V lost 4 bases, J lost 5 bases, and 8 bases stayed unmatched. The CDR3 DNA reads as TGCGCCAGCAGCACCGGACAGGGGGATGTGGAGACCCAGTACTTC. Translated, it gives CASSTGQGDVETQYF.

Ten or more counts support this clone. The chain couples TRBV14 to TRBJ2-1; 9 bases are a match to TRBD2. The CDR3 is 17 amino acids. V shed 3 bases, J shed 3 bases, and the junction held 9 bases outside the gene matches. Germline CDR1 reads SGHDN; CDR2 reads FVKESK. This CDR3 is CASSQRAGTSLYNEQFF. CDR3 DNA: TGTGCCAGCAGCCAGAGGGCCGGGACTAGCCTCTACAATGAGCAGTTCTTC.

This clone was observed a handful of times. The chain uses TRBV5-8 and TRBJ2-7, with 7 bases that match TRBD1. The trim removed 1 base at V and 4 bases at J, leaving 5 bases unmatched. The CDR3 covers 14 residues. Germline assignment: CDR1 SGHTS and CDR2 YDEGEE. The DNA of the CDR3 is TGTGCCAGCAGCTTGTTACAGGGGTTGTACGAGCAGTACTTC. As protein: CASSLLQGLYEQYF.

J is TRBJ2-1 and V is TRBV5-1; 14 positions match TRBD2. Trimming removed 0 bases from V and 3 bases from J; junction bases left unmatched: 5. Germline CDR1 reads SGHRS; CDR2 reads YFSETQ. The CDR3 length is 18 residues. In nucleotides, the CDR3 is TGCGCCAGCAGCTTGGCAGGGACTAGCGGGAGCGGCTACAATGAGCAGTTCTTC. Residues: CASSLAGTSGSGYNEQFF.

CDR3 amino acids: CASSAATVNTEAFF. The CDR3 nucleotides read TGTGCCAGCAGCGCCGCTACAGTGAACACTGAAGCTTTCTTT. This chain links TRBV9 with TRBJ1-1; unclear D gene. Germline V gene data show CDR1 as SGDLS and CDR2 as YYNGEE. Trimming removed 3 bases from V and 0 bases from J, with 9 bases in between. The CDR3 covers 14 residues.

The table lists this clone with a few counts. V usage is TRBV14 and J usage is TRBJ1-3; D is uncertain. Trimming left V 1 base short and J 2 bases short, with 9 bases between. In germline, CDR1 is SGHDN, CDR2 FVKESK. The CDR3 is 15 residues long. CDR3 sequence reads: CASSQVISTGNTIYF. In DNA form, the CDR3 reads TGTGCCAGCAGCCAAGTTATCAGTACTGGAAACACCATATATTTT. Drawing the rest from reference TRBV14 and TRBJ1-3, the complete variable domain is EAGVTQFPSHSVIEKGQTVTLRCDPISGHDNLYWYRRVMGKEIKFLLHFVKESKQDESGMPNNRFLAERTGGTYSTLKVQPAELEDSGVYFCASSQVISTGNTIYFGEGSWLTVV.

CDR3 sequence (DNA): TGTGCCAGCAGCTTACCCTTAGCGGGAGGGGTGCCTGAGCAGTTCTTC. This codes for CASSLPLAGGVPEQFF. The V and J genes are TRBV7-9 and TRBJ2-1, with 11 positions matching TRBD2. In germline, CDR1 is SEHNR, CDR2 FQNEAQ (reference sequence). V lost 2 bases, J lost 9 bases, and 9 bases stayed unmatched. The length of the CDR3 is 16 residues. Combining the CDR3 with reference TRBV7-9 and TRBJ2-1 gives the whole variable domain DTGVSQNPRHKITKRGQNVTFRCDPISEHNRLYWYRQTLGQGPEFLTYFQNEAQLEKSRLLSDRFSAERPKGSFSTLEIQRTEQGDSAMYLCASSLPLAGGVPEQFFGPGTRLTVL.

The genes are TRBV6-1 and TRBJ2-2; 8 nucleotides align to TRBD2. Germline V gene lookup returns CDR1 MNHNS and CDR2 SASEGT. This CDR3 has 14 amino acids. V dropped 8 bases and J dropped 8; count of bases not matched to a gene: 10. CDR3 sequence reads: CASVIAGRMGELFF. In DNA form, the CDR3 reads TGTGCCAGCGTTATAGCGGGACGTATGGGGGAGCTGTTTTTT.

The CDR3 coding sequence is TGTGCCAGCAGTGAGGCGCTAGCGTACAATGAGCAGTTCTTC. It translates to CASSEALAYNEQFF. The rearrangement links TRBV6-1 to TRBJ2-1; TRBD2 is a possible D gene (6 bases). V dropped 3 bases and J dropped 4 bases, with 10 bases sitting between them. This CDR3 spans 14 amino acids. Germline V gives CDR1 MNHNS, CDR2 SASEGT.

This clone was detected a few times. The J gene is TRBJ2-7, the V gene TRBV4-2, with a weak D call TRBD1 (6 bases). This CDR3 has 15 residues. Per the germline V gene, CDR1 is LGHNA and CDR2 is YNFKEQ. V lost 1 base, J lost 5 bases, and 15 bases lay in between. DNA for the CDR3: TGTGCCAGCAGCCAAGTTTGGCAGGGGTTCAACGAGCAGTACTTC. Translated, it gives CASSQVWQGFNEQYF.

CDR3 protein: CSVLAARTGELFF. The DNA for the CDR3 is TGCAGCGTCCTAGCAGCTAGGACCGGGGAGCTGTTTTTT. J is TRBJ2-2 and V is TRBV29-1, with D possibly being TRBD2 (5 bases). Germline-derived CDR1 and CDR2 are SQVTM and ANQGSEA. V was cut by 6 bases and J by 5 bases, with 13 bases left in between. The CDR3 extends over 13 amino acids.

The J gene is TRBJ1-3, the V gene TRBV4-1, with D perhaps matching TRBD1 (5 bases). Germline CDR1 and CDR2: MGHRA and YSYEKL. The CDR3 is made up of 14 amino acids. Trimming pared 1 base from V and 8 bases from J, leaving 12 bases between. CDR3: CASSQASGGYTIYF. The CDR3 DNA reads TGCGCCAGCAGCCAAGCCTCCGGGGGATACACCATATATTTT.

This sequence joins TRBV11-2 and TRBJ2-5, with D possibly matching TRBD2 (6 bases). Germline CDR1 SGHAT, CDR2 FQNNGV. The CDR3 consists of 14 residues. The V gene lost 3 bases and the J gene lost 4 bases, with 12 bases spanning the gap. CDR3 amino acids: CASSFTSWGETQYF. As DNA, the CDR3 is TGTGCCAGCAGCTTTACTAGCTGGGGAGAGACCCAGTACTTC.

This clone was seen only a few times. The rearrangement uses TRBV11-2 and TRBJ2-1; 10 bases map to TRBD2. Per germline, CDR1 SGHAT and CDR2 FQNNGV. The CDR3 has 17 amino acids. V trimming: 2 bases; J trimming: 9 bases; junction bases outside the gene matches: 13. CDR3 protein: CASSLKPGGLARSEQFF. CDR3 in DNA: TGTGCCAGCAGCTTAAAGCCCGGGGGACTAGCGAGGAGTGAGCAGTTCTTC. Looking up the rest from reference TRBV11-2 and TRBJ2-1 gives the full variable domain: EAGVAQSPRYKIIEKRQSVAFWCNPISGHATLYWYQQILGQGPKLLIQFQNNGVVDDSQLPKDRFSAERLKGVDSTLKIQPAKLEDSAVYLCASSLKPGGLARSEQFFGPGTRLTVL.

In its sample, this clone was seen a few times. The chain is built from TRBV6-5 and TRBJ1-5; D call uncertain. Germline V gene lookup returns CDR1 MNHEY and CDR2 SVGAGI. Trimming left V 6 bases short and J 0 bases short, with 12 bases between. This CDR3 has 15 amino acids. DNA for the CDR3: TGTGCCAGCAGAACAAGTGTGAATAGCAATCAGCCCCAGCATTTT. It yields the protein CASRTSVNSNQPQHF.